This is a list of T cell receptor beta chains from one sample in a study of human T cells and chemical hapten exposure. TCRdb re-analysed the RACE reads in MiXCR, keeping a single row per CDR3 protein. The sample consists of hundreds of thousands of distinct CDR3 sequences, roughly 6% of them appearing once. Sequencing used whole blood, obtained in connection with sensitization to the hapten diphenylcyclopropenone (DPC). These TCRs come from a woman aged 18 to 35 with alopecia areata. Some clones in this sample may be carry-over from other donors' samples. Each CDR3 is given with its conserved first and last residue. The D gene is left open where the match is weak. Rows may omit the clone size; those that give it use once, few, many or a size class.

j_call,d_call,v_call,clone_size,cdr3_nt,cdr3_aa
TRBJ2-1,-,TRBV7-6,-,TGTGCCAGCAGCTTAAGCCACCCCAATGAGCAGTTCTTC,CASSLSHPNEQFF
TRBJ2-3,-,TRBV5-4,few,TGTGCCAGCAGCTTGCCTGAGGGACAAGGGGGCACAGATACGCAGTATTTT,CASSLPEGQGGTDTQYF
TRBJ1-2,-,TRBV29-1,many,TGCAGCGTTGATCGGGGTAGGGTGGATGGCTACACCTTC,CSVDRGRVDGYTF
TRBJ1-1,-,TRBV10-3,-,TGTGCCATCAGTGAGTCTGGACGCATGAACACTGAAGCTTTCTTT,CAISESGRMNTEAFF
TRBJ1-5,TRBD1,TRBV28,many,TGTGCCAGCAACCCTGATTCGAGGACAGGGGTTCAGCCCCAGCATTTT,CASNPDSRTGVQPQHF
TRBJ2-7,TRBD1,TRBV4-3,few,TGCGCCAGCAGCCCTGGGGGACAGGACGCTGACGAGCAGTACTTC,CASSPGGQDADEQYF
TRBJ2-1,TRBD1,TRBV6-2/TRBV6-3,-,TGTGCCAGCAGTTACCCAACTACAGGGGTACTAGGGAATGAGCAGTTCTTC,CASSYPTTGVLGNEQFF
TRBJ1-5,-,TRBV20-1,few,TGCAGTGCTACCGCCAGGGTAAATCAGCCCCAGCATTTT,CSATARVNQPQHF
TRBJ2-3,TRBD2,TRBV5-1,few,TGCGCCAGCAGCTTTGGTAGCGGGGACAACACAGATACGCAGTATTTT,CASSFGSGDNTDTQYF
TRBJ1-2,-,TRBV3-1,many,TGTGCCAGCAGCCAACAGGGGTCTACCTATGGCTACACCTTC,CASSQQGSTYGYTF
TRBJ1-2,-,TRBV28,many,TGTGCCAGCAGCCAAAGGCGGGAGTATGGCTACACCTTC,CASSQRREYGYTF
TRBJ1-4,TRBD1,TRBV3-1,many,TGTGCCAGCAGCCAAGGTACAGGGGCGAGTGAAAAACTGTTTTTT,CASSQGTGASEKLFF
TRBJ2-6,-,TRBV9,few,TGTGCCAGCAGCGAGAGGGGACTCTCTGGGGCCAACGTCCTGACTTTC,CASSERGLSGANVLTF
TRBJ1-1,-,TRBV2,few,TGTGCCAGCAGTAAGTGGACGGCTAGCGAAGCTTTCTTT,CASSKWTASEAFF
TRBJ2-3,-,TRBV20-1,-,TGCAGTGTAACCCTTCTAAGCACAGATACGCAGTATTTT,CSVTLLSTDTQYF
TRBJ2-5,-,TRBV5-1,-,TGCGCCAGCACCCGACAGGCGAGGGGCCAAGAGACCCAGTACTTC,CASTRQARGQETQYF
TRBJ2-5,-,TRBV23-1,-,TGCGCCAGCAGTCCGAATCGACAGGGAGGGGAGACCCAGTACTTC,CASSPNRQGGETQYF
TRBJ2-7,-,TRBV6-2/TRBV6-3,many,TGTGCCAGCAGTGACGACAGTCCCTACGAGCAGTACTTC,CASSDDSPYEQYF